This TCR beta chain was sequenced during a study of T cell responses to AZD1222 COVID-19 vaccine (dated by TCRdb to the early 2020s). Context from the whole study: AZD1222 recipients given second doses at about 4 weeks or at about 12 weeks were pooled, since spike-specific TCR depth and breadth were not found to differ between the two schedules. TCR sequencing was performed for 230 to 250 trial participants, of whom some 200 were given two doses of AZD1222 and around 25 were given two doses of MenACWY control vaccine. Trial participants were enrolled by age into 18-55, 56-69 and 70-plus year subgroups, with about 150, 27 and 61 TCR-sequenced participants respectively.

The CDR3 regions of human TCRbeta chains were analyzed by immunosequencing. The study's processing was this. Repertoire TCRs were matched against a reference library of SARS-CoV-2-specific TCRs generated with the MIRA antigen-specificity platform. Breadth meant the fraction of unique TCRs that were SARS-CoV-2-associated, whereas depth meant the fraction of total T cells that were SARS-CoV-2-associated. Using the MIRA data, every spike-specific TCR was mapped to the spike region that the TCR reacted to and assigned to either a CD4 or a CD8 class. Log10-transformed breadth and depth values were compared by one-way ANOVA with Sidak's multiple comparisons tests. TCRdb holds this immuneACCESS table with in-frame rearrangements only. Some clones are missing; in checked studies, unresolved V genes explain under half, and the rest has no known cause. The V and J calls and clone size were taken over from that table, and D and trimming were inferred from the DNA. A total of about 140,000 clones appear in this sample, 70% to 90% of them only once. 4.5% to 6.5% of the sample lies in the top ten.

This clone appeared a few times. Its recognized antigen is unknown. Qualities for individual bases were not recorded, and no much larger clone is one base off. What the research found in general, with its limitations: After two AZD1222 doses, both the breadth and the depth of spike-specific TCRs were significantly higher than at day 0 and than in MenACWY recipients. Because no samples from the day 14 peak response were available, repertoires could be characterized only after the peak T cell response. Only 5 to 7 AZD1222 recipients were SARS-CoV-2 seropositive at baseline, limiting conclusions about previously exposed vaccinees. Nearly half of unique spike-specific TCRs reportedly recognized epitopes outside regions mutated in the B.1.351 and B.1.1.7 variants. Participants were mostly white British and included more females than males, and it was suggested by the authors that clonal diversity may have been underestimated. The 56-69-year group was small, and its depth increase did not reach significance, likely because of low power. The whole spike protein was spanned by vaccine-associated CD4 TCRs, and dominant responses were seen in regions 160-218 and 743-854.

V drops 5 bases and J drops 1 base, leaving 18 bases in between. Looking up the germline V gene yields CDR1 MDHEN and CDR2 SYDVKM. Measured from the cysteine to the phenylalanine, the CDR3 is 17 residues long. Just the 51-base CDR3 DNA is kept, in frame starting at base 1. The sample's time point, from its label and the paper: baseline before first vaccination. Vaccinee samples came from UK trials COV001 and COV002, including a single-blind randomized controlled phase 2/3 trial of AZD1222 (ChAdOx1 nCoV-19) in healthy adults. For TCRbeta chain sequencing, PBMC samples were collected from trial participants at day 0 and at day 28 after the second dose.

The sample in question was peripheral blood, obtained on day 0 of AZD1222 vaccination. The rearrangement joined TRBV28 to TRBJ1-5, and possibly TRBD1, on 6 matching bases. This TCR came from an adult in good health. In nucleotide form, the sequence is TGTGCCAGCAGTATCCCTTTCCGGGGGGCGAGCAATCAGCCCCAGCATTTT. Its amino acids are CASSIPFRGASNQPQHF.